Detailed here is one T cell receptor (beta chain). This record belongs to a study of blood T cell repertoires in COVID-19. Study summary: Acute-phase and convalescent COVID-19 samples originated in the United States, Italy and Spain. Sources were T cells, B-cell-depleted T cells, or PBMCs; the material itself was cDNA or gDNA.

Assay: immunoSEQ multiplex PCR; the TCRdb copy retains only in-frame clones and omits some. The data contain 250,000 to 300,000 clones, 85% to 90% of them seen just once; the ten biggest clones take up approximately 2%. Participant ages covered roughly 18 to 89 years across about 25 US areas. Trimming removed 8 bases from V and 8 bases from J; junction bases left unmatched: 11. The CDR3 is 14 amino acids. The V gene's germline CDR1 is SGDLS and CDR2 YYNGEE. The sample taken for sequencing was PBMCs or T cells enriched from blood (not recorded which). The receptor comes from a woman in her sixties in a cohort exposed to, infected with or recovered from COVID-19 (not recorded which). The J gene is TRBJ1-2, the V gene TRBV9, with 11 bases fitting TRBD1. The CDR3 DNA reads TGTGCCAGTAAAGAGGGGACAGGGGGAGACGGCTACACCTTC. Residues: CASKEGTGGDGYTF.